The clone carrying this T cell receptor beta chain was picked up many times. Its specificity is not known. TCR beta CDR3 regions were amplified from RNA. The HTBI primer set served for first-round RT-PCR of the TCR CDR3. TCRdb re-analysed the multiplex PCR reads in MiXCR, keeping a single row per CDR3 protein. Of a few hundred thousand distinct CDR3 sequences detected, 19% appear once; the ten largest clones hold around 3.4%. This specimen comes from a study of T cells in Graves' hyperthyroidism and ophthalmopathy. Each diagnosis drew on symptoms, thyroxine, TRAb, thyroid ultrasound and orbital computed tomography findings. Germline V CDR1 and CDR2: MNHNS, SASEGT. V lost 7 bases, J lost 0 bases, and 7 bases lay in between. The CDR3 totals 12 residues. Study observations and caveats: The blood repertoire included most of the expanded thyroid clonotypes above 0.001. The model foresaw ophthalmopathy a median around seven months prior to onset.

The receptor was isolated from a woman younger than 35 with Graves' hyperthyroidism. The rearrangement uses TRBV6-1 and TRBJ2-7, with D hard to call. Material for sequencing was blood. DNA for the CDR3: TGTGCCAGCACTCGGCACTCCTACGAGCAGTACTTC. It yields the protein CASTRHSYEQYF.